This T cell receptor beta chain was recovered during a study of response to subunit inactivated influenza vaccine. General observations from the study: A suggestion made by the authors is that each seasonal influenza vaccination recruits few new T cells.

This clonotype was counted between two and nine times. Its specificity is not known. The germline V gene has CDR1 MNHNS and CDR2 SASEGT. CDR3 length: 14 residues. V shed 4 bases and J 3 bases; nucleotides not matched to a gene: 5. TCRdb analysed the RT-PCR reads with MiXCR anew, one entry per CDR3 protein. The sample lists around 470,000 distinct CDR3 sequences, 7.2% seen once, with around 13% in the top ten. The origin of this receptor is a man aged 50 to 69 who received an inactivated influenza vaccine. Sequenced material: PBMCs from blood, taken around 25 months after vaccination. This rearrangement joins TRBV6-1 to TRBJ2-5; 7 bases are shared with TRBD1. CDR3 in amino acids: CASSVIGTEETQYF. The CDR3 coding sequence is TGTGCCAGCAGTGTCATCGGGACAGAAGAGACCCAGTACTTC.